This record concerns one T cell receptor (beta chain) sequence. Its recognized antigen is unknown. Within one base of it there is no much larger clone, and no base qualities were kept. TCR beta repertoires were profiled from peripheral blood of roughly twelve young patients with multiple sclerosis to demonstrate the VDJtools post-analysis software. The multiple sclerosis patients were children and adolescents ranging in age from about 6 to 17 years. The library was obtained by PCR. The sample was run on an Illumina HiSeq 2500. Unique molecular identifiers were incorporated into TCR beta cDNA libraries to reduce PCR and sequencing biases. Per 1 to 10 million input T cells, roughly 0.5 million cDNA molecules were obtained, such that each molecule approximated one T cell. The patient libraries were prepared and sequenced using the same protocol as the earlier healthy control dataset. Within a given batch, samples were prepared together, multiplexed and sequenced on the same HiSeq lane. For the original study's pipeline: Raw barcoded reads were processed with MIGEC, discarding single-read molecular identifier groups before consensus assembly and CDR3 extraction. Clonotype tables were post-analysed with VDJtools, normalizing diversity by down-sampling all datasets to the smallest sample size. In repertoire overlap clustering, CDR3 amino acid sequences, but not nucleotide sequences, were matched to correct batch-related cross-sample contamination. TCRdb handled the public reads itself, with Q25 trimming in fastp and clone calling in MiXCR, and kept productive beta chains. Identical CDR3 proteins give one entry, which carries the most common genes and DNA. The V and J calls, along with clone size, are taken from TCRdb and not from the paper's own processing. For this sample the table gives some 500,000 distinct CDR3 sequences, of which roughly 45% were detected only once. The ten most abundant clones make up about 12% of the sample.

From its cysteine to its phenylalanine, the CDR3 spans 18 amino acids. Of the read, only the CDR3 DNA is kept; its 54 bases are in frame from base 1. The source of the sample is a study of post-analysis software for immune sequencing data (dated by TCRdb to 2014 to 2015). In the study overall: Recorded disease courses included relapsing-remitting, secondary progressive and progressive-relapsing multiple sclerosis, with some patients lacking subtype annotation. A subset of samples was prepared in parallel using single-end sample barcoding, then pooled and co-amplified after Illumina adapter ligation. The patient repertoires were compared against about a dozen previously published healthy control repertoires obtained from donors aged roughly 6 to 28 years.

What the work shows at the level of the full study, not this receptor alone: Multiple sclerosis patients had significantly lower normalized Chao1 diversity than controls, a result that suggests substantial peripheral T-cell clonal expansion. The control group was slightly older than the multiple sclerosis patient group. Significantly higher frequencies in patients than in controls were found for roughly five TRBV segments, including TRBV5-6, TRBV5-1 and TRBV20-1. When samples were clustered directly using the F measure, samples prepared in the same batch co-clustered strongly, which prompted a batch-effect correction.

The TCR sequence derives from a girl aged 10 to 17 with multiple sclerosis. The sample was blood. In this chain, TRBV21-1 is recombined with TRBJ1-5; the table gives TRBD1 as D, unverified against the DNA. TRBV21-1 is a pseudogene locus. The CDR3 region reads CASSKRRRQGRRNQPQHF. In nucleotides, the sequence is TGTGCCAGCAGCAAAAGGAGGAGACAGGGGCGCAGGAATCAGCCCCAGCATTTT.